This T cell receptor beta chain was retrieved from a study of T cells in localized non-small cell lung cancer. Clones were read by immunoSEQ multiplex PCR, and TCRdb kept only the in-frame ones, dropping some. This sample has approximately 30,000 clones; over 75% occur once, and the top ten carry around 3.8%. With 6 bases removed from V and 3 bases from J, the gap between germline ends came to 20 bases. The CDR3 has 16 residues. Germline V gives CDR1 LNHNV, CDR2 YYDKDF (reference sequence). Points from the study as a whole: Turning up in adjacent lung were a median roughly 59 of the top 100 tumor clones. Increased T cell density in blood showed an association with longer overall survival.

A note on this clone: Antigen specificity is unknown.

The chain has TRBV15 and TRBJ1-2; D call uncertain. The sequence was obtained from an older male donor with stage III lung adenocarcinoma. The source material was peripheral blood, sampled before any cancer treatment. CDR3 region: CATRPGQRFTHYGYTF. The CDR3 region has the DNA TGTGCCACCAGGCCAGGCCAGAGATTCACACACTATGGCTACACCTTC. The whole variable domain, remainder taken from reference TRBV15 and TRBJ1-2, is DAMVIQNPRYQVTQFGKPVTLSCSQTLNHNVMYWYQQKSSQAPKLLFHYYDKDFNNEADTPDNFQSRRPNTSFCFLDIRSPGLGDTAMYLCATRPGQRFTHYGYTFGSGTRLTVV.